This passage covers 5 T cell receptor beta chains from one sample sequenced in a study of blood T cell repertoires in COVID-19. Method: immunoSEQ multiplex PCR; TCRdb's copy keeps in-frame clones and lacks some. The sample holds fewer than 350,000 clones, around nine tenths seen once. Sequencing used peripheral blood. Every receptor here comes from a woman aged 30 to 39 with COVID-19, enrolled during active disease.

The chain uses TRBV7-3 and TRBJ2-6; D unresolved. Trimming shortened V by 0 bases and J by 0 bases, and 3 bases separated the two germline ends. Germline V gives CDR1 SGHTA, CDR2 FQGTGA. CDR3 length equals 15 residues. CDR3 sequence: CASSLTFSGANVLTF. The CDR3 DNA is TGTGCCAGCAGCTTAACCTTCTCTGGGGCCAACGTCCTGACTTTC.

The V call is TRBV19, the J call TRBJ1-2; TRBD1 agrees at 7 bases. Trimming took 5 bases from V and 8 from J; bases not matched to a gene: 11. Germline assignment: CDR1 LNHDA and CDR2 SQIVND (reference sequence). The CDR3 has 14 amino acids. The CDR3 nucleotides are TGTGCCAGTAGTTCGGACAGGAAGGAGGGCGGCTACACCTTC. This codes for CASSSDRKEGGYTF.

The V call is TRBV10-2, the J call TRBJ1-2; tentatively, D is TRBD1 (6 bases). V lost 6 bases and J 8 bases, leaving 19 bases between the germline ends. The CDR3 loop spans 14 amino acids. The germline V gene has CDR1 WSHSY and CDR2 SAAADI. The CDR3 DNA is TGCGCCAGCAGCTCGACGCGGGGGGCGGGAGGCTACACCTTC. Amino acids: CASSSTRGAGGYTF.

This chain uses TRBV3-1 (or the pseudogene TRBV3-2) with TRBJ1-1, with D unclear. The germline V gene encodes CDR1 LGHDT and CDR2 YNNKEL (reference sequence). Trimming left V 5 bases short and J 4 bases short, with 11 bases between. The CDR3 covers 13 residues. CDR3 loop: CASSAAVSTEAFF. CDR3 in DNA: TGTGCCAGCAGCGCCGCGGTTAGCACTGAAGCTTTCTTT.

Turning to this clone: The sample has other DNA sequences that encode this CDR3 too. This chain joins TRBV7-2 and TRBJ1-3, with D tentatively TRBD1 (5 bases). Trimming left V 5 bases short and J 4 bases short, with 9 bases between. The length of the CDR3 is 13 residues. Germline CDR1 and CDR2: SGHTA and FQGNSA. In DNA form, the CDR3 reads TGTGCCAGCAGCCCCGACAGAGGAAACACCATATATTTT. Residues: CASSPDRGNTIYF.